A selection of T cell receptor beta chains follows, all from one sample in a study of cytomegalovirus exposure and HLA in healthy donors. This table comes from immunoSEQ multiplex PCR, and its TCRdb copy is limited to in-frame clones, with some not included. In the table there are 100,000 to 140,000 clones, less than 80% of which are singletons. Sample: PBMCs. The receptors come from a man aged 25-45 years in good health and CMV-seronegative. CDR3s include the opening cysteine and the closing phenylalanine or tryptophan. Fields, in order: clone size, D gene, J gene, V gene, CDR3 protein, CDR3 DNA. The D gene is left open where the match is weak. Rows give clone size only sometimes, using once, few, many, or a class for an expanded clone.

-	TRBD1	TRBJ1-2	TRBV7-2	CASSSRDRLNGYTF	TGTGCCAGCAGCTCCCGGGACAGACTCAATGGCTACACCTTC
-	TRBD1	TRBJ2-5	TRBV19	CASSKIRTGGEETQYF	TGTGCCAGTAGCAAAATTCGGACAGGGGGCGAAGAGACCCAGTACTTC
-	-	TRBJ2-2	TRBV29-1	CSVDNQGSGELFF	TGCAGCGTTGATAATCAGGGTTCCGGGGAGCTGTTTTTT
-	-	TRBJ2-2	TRBV30	CAWSVLGSGELFF	TGTGCCTGGAGTGTACTAGGGTCCGGGGAGCTGTTTTTT
-	-	TRBJ2-7	TRBV28	CASSLAGASEQYF	TGTGCCAGCAGTTTAGCGGGGGCGAGCGAGCAGTACTTC
once	-	TRBJ1-1	TRBV6-6	CASSPRVLGAFF	TGTGCCAGCAGCCCCAGGGTCCTGGGGGCTTTCTTT
-	TRBD1	TRBJ2-5	TRBV4-1	CASSQEEALETGFVETQYF	TGCGCCAGCAGCCAAGAGGAGGCTTTGGAGACAGGGTTTGTAGAGACCCAGTACTTC
-	TRBD1	TRBJ1-3	TRBV4-2	CASSQKRSGTGADTIYF	TGTGCCAGCAGCCAAAAAAGATCCGGGACAGGGGCCGACACCATATATTTT
-	TRBD1	TRBJ2-3	TRBV2	CATDKDRGTDTQYF	TGTGCCACCGACAAGGACAGGGGGACAGATACGCAGTATTTT
-	TRBD1	TRBJ2-1	TRBV6-5	CASSYSATGGHEQFF	TGTGCCAGCAGTTACTCCGCTACAGGGGGGCATGAGCAGTTCTTC
-	TRBD2	TRBJ2-4	TRBV6-5	CASRPAGLAKNIQYF	TGTGCCAGCAGGCCAGCGGGACTGGCCAAAAACATTCAGTACTTC
-	-	TRBJ2-7	TRBV4-1	CASSQPGNPPYEQYF	TGCGCCAGCAGCCAACCAGGGAACCCTCCCTACGAGCAGTACTTC
-	TRBD2	TRBJ2-7	TRBV19	CASSTPGLAYEQYF	TGTGCCAGTAGTACGCCGGGACTAGCGTACGAGCAGTACTTC
-	-	TRBJ2-1	TRBV11-3	CASSLAQSYNEQFF	TGTGCCAGCAGCTTAGCTCAGTCCTACAATGAGCAGTTCTTC
-	TRBD1	TRBJ2-5	TRBV7-3	CASSFDREGTQYF	TGTGCCAGCAGCTTCGACAGGGAAGGGACCCAGTACTTC
-	TRBD1	TRBJ1-5	TRBV6-5	CASSPDRGQNQPQHF	TGTGCCAGCAGCCCTGACAGGGGGCAGAATCAGCCCCAGCATTTT
once	-	TRBJ1-2	TRBV2	CASSEALRWGYTF	TGTGCCAGCAGTGAAGCGCTTCGGTGGGGCTACACCTTC
-	-	TRBJ1-1	TRBV19	CASSVDSFWDLMNTEAFF	TGTGCCAGTAGTGTGGACAGTTTTTGGGACCTCATGAACACTGAAGCTTTCTTT
-	-	TRBJ1-4	TRBV25-1	CASQLDWNEKLFF	TGTGCCAGCCAACTGGACTGGAATGAAAAACTGTTTTTT
-	TRBD1	TRBJ1-2	TRBV9	CASSVGTGDGYTF	TGTGCCAGCAGCGTAGGGACAGGGGATGGCTACACCTTC
-	TRBD1	TRBJ2-6	TRBV7-9	CASSLGPGQGHSGANVLTF	TGTGCCAGCAGCTTAGGCCCGGGACAGGGGCACTCTGGGGCCAACGTCCTGACTTTC
-	TRBD1	TRBJ1-5	TRBV10-1	CASSAGGSNQPQHF	TGCGCCAGCAGCGCAGGGGGTAGCAATCAGCCCCAGCATTTT
-	TRBD1	TRBJ1-2	TRBV6-6	CASSTDRGMLGYTF	TGTGCCAGCAGTACCGACAGGGGGATGTTGGGCTACACCTTC
-	-	TRBJ1-2	TRBV27	CASSRGGLNYGYTF	TGTGCCAGCAGCCGGGGGGGTCTTAACTATGGCTACACCTTC
-	-	TRBJ2-5	TRBV2	CASNPRVCLAHFWGQETQYF	TGTGCCAGCAACCCTAGGGTCTGTCTAGCTCATTTTTGGGGTCAAGAGACCCAGTACTTC
-	-	TRBJ2-1	TRBV27	CASTGFHNEQFF	TGTGCCAGCACGGGGTTCCACAATGAGCAGTTCTTC
-	TRBD1	TRBJ1-5	TRBV27	CASSETGWGNQPQHF	TGTGCCAGCAGCGAGACAGGGTGGGGCAATCAGCCCCAGCATTTT
-	TRBD1	TRBJ1-4	TRBV7-9	CASSLTGGYEKLFF	TGTGCCAGCAGCTTAACAGGGGGCTATGAAAAACTGTTTTTT
-	TRBD2	TRBJ2-2	TRBV28	CASSPGQLAGERTGELFF	TGTGCCAGCAGCCCAGGTCAGTTAGCGGGAGAGAGAACCGGGGAGCTGTTTTTT
-	TRBD2	TRBJ2-3	TRBV30	CAWELAGVALVPTQYF	TGTGCCTGGGAACTAGCGGGAGTTGCTCTTGTTCCTACGCAGTATTTT
-	TRBD1	TRBJ1-4	TRBV7-8	CASSLGQGPNEKLFF	TGTGCCAGCAGCTTAGGACAGGGACCAAATGAAAAATTGTTTTTT
-	-	TRBJ1-4	TRBV5-1	CASSLQGPTNEKLFF	TGCGCCAGCAGCTTACAGGGTCCAACTAATGAAAAACTGTTTTTT
-	-	TRBJ2-7	TRBV5-4	CASSPRRAGSLYEQYF	TGTGCCAGCAGCCCGCGGCGGGCGGGATCACTCTACGAGCAGTACTTC
-	TRBD2	TRBJ2-2	TRBV27	CASRGLAGGPGELFF	TGTGCCAGCCGAGGACTAGCGGGAGGGCCGGGGGAGCTGTTTTTT
few	TRBD1	TRBJ2-1	TRBV5-1	CASRDAGTGRNEQFF	TGCGCCAGCAGGGATGCCGGGACAGGACGTAATGAGCAGTTCTTC